The entry below gives a single T cell receptor beta chain sequence along with its context. These data belong to a study of blood T cell repertoires in COVID-19. Profiling relied on immunoSEQ multiplex PCR, and the TCRdb table lists in-frame clones only, not all of them. The sample carries around 200,000 clones, around 84% recorded once. Trimming cost V 1 base and J 7 bases, with 11 bases left between them. The length of the CDR3 is 14 residues. Germline CDR1 and CDR2: LGHNA and YNFKEQ. What was sequenced was peripheral blood. This sequence originates from a woman older than 75 with active or convalescent COVID-19. The chain joins TRBV4-2 to TRBJ1-5; perhaps TRBD1 as D (6 bases). CDR3 nucleotides: TGTGCCAGCAGCCAAGCACAGGGCGGGCAGCCCCAGCATTTT. It codes for CASSQAQGGQPQHF.